These 4 T cell receptor beta chains were sequenced from one sample in a study of identical twins. TCRdb ran MiXCR on the 5' RACE reads and lists one entry per CDR3 protein. The table lists about 220,000 distinct CDR3 sequences, more than 6.5% of them singletons. A further study also used this sample, focusing on yellow fever vaccine responses in identical twins.

Sequencing input: memory (CD45RO+) T cells sorted from blood. These receptors originate from a woman aged 18-29 years in good health.

The chain combines TRBV4-2 with TRBJ2-7, with TRBD1 identical over 9 bases. The germline gives CDR1 LGHNA, CDR2 YNFKEQ. With V trimmed by 4 bases and J by 1 base, 11 bases remained unmatched. The CDR3 totals 17 residues. The CDR3 protein is CASSPRLGTGFSYEQYF. The CDR3 nucleotides read TGTGCCAGCAGCCCCCGCCTGGGGACAGGGTTTTCCTACGAGCAGTACTTC.

This clonotype was counted ten times or more. This chain connects TRBV6-6 to TRBJ2-7, with D hard to call. Germline-derived CDR1 and CDR2 are MNHNY and SVGAGI (reference sequence). V lost 0 bases to trimming and J lost 6 bases, with 9 bases between them. The CDR3 has 13 amino acids. As DNA, the CDR3 is TGTGCCAGCAGTTACTCTCTAGGTGTCGAGCAGTACTTC. Amino acid sequence: CASSYSLGVEQYF.

There are a few counts of this clonotype. J is TRBJ2-1 and V is TRBV3-1; 8 nucleotides line up with TRBD2. The V gene end was trimmed by 3 bases and the J gene end by 11 bases; junction bases not matched to a gene: 6. The CDR3 has 13 residues. Germline V gene data show CDR1 as LGHDT and CDR2 as YNNKEL (reference sequence). The CDR3 DNA is TGTGCCAGCAGCCAGGAAAAGCGGGAGAAGCAGTTCTTC. The encoded protein is CASSQEKREKQFF.

The genes are TRBV30 and TRBJ2-3; 11 bases fit TRBD2. Germline V lookup: CDR1 GTSNPN, CDR2 SVGIG (reference sequence). There are 16 residues in the CDR3. Trimming cost V 2 bases and J 4 bases; bases outside gene matches: 8. The CDR3: CAWSPLTSGRADTQYF. In DNA, the CDR3 is TGTGCCTGGAGTCCACTAACTAGCGGGAGAGCAGATACGCAGTATTTT. Full variable domain (remainder filled in from reference TRBV30 and TRBJ2-3): SQTIHQWPATLVQPVGSPLSLECTVEGTSNPNLYWYRQAAGRGLQLLFYSVGIGQISSEVPQNLSASRPQDRQFILSSKKLLLSDSGFYLCAWSPLTSGRADTQYFGPGTRLTVL.